One and the same sample provided the 27 T cell receptor beta chains below, sequenced in a study of blood T cell repertoires in COVID-19. Method: immunoSEQ multiplex PCR; TCRdb's copy keeps in-frame clones and lacks some. The data hold around 140,000 clones, with 88% observed a single time. The specimen sequenced was peripheral blood. The source is a human donor in a cohort sampled during active COVID-19.

The chain carries TRBV7-2 and TRBJ2-2; TRBD2 aligns across 8 bases. This CDR3 spans 15 amino acids. Trimming cost V 7 bases and J 4 bases; bases outside gene matches: 8. Germline lookup yields CDR1 SGHTA and CDR2 FQGNSA. As DNA, the CDR3 is TGTGCCAGCAACCCCGGGGGGGCCTTCACCGGGGAGCTGTTTTTT. Translation gives CASNPGGAFTGELFF.

This clone was counted only a few times. This sequence joins TRBV9 and TRBJ1-6; D is unresolved. The V gene's germline CDR1 is SGDLS and CDR2 YYNGEE. The CDR3 contains 16 residues. V was clipped by 0 bases and J by 8 bases, with 15 bases between them. In nucleotides, the CDR3 is TGTGCCAGCAGCGTAGGGGAGGCCCCCACATATTCACCCCTCCACTTT. This encodes CASSVGEAPTYSPLHF.

The rearrangement joins TRBV3-1 (or the pseudogene TRBV3-2) to TRBJ2-7; the match to TRBD1 covers 10 bases. Germline V gene sequence: CDR1 LGHDT, CDR2 YNNKEL (reference sequence). V lost 4 bases to trimming and J lost 7 bases; unmatched junction nucleotides: 13. The CDR3 contains 16 residues. This CDR3 reads CASSRDRGRARLEQYF. CDR3 nucleotide sequence: TGTGCCAGCAGCCGGGACAGGGGTCGAGCCCGTTTAGAGCAGTACTTC.

The V and J genes are TRBV10-3 and TRBJ2-3; D gene ambiguous. This CDR3 is built from 15 residues. Trimming pared 5 bases from V and 0 bases from J, leaving 12 bases between. Germline V lookup: CDR1 ENHRY, CDR2 SYGVKD. CDR3 bases: TGTGCCATCAGTAGGAGAGATTCTAGCACAGATACGCAGTATTTT. This gives the protein CAISRRDSSTDTQYF.

The V gene is TRBV19, the J gene TRBJ2-5, with 12 bases fitting TRBD2. Losses at the gene ends were 5 bases for V and 4 bases for J; bases not matched to a gene: 5. The CDR3 runs to 15 residues. In germline, CDR1 is LNHDA, CDR2 SQIVND (reference sequence). The CDR3 sequence is CASSPTGLAGETQYF. CDR3 nucleotide sequence: TGTGCCAGTAGTCCAACGGGACTAGCGGGAGAGACCCAGTACTTC.

This chain connects TRBV4-2 to TRBJ1-1, with D possibly being TRBD1 (5 bases). The CDR3 contains 14 residues. Germline-derived CDR1 and CDR2 are LGHNA and YNFKEQ. The germline V and J ends were trimmed by 1 base and 0 bases, with 6 bases remaining between them. As DNA, the CDR3 is TGTGCCAGCAGCCAAGGGGGCCTGAACACTGAAGCTTTCTTT. Translation: CASSQGGLNTEAFF.

The chain is built from TRBV3-1 (or the pseudogene TRBV3-2) and TRBJ2-1; TRBD2 matches at 11 bases. V lost 1 base to trimming and J lost 3 bases; unmatched junction nucleotides: 5. Germline V gene data show CDR1 as LGHDT and CDR2 as YNNKEL (reference sequence). The CDR3 is made up of 17 amino acids. DNA of the CDR3: TGTGCCAGCAGCCAAGTAACTAGCGGGGGATTCTACAATGAGCAGTTCTTC. As protein: CASSQVTSGGFYNEQFF.

V gene TRBV19 combines with J gene TRBJ2-6; perhaps TRBD1 as D (6 bases). V gave up 5 bases and J gave up 4 bases, with 12 bases separating them. The CDR3 covers 15 residues. CDR1 is LNHDA and CDR2 is SQIVND in the germline V gene (reference sequence). This CDR3 is CASSVQGPGANVLTF. CDR3 in DNA: TGTGCCAGTAGTGTACAGGGCCCCGGGGCCAACGTCCTGACTTTC.

This chain uses TRBV19 with TRBJ1-2; tentative D call: TRBD1 (5 bases). There are 15 residues in the CDR3. CDR1 LNHDA and CDR2 SQIVND come from the germline V gene (reference sequence). V dropped 6 bases and J dropped 3 bases, with 17 bases sitting between them. The CDR3 spells CASRDTPGAYYGYTF. The CDR3 coding sequence is TGTGCCAGTAGGGACACCCCGGGAGCGTACTATGGCTACACCTTC.

The chain uses TRBV20-1 and TRBJ2-7; 9 bases line up with TRBD2. The ends lost 7 bases at V and 6 bases at J; junction bases unmatched: 4. The CDR3 sequence is 11 residues long. Germline V lookup: CDR1 DFQATT, CDR2 SNEGSKA (reference sequence). The CDR3 loop reads CSVTRGGEQYF. The CDR3 DNA reads TGCAGTGTTACGCGGGGGGGCGAGCAGTACTTC.

J is TRBJ2-1 and V is TRBV7-3; D is possibly TRBD1 (6 bases). The CDR3 consists of 14 residues. V gave up 4 bases and J gave up 5 bases, with 12 bases separating them. Germline lookup yields CDR1 SGHTA and CDR2 FQGTGA. The CDR3 sequence: CASSSGQRNNEQFF. The CDR3 DNA sequence: TGTGCCAGCAGCTCTGGACAGAGAAACAATGAGCAGTTCTTC.

This chain uses TRBV28 with TRBJ1-4; the D is unclear. The CDR3 is 15 residues long. Between the trimmed V and J ends, which lost 2 bases and 7 bases, there was a span of 14 bases. From germline, CDR1 is MDHEN and CDR2 SYDVKM. The CDR3 DNA reads as TGTGCCAGCAGTTTACTCGCACCTGAGGTTGAAAAACTGTTTTTT. Amino acid sequence: CASSLLAPEVEKLFF.

The chain carries TRBV9 and TRBJ1-4; D is possibly TRBD1 (6 bases). CDR1 is SGDLS and CDR2 is YYNGEE in the germline V gene. Trimming cost V 0 bases and J 5 bases, with 14 bases left between them. This CDR3 is built from 16 residues. This chain's CDR3 is CASSVGPLQGNEKLFF. CDR3 nucleotide sequence: TGTGCCAGCAGCGTAGGCCCTCTTCAGGGGAATGAAAAACTGTTTTTT.

The V call is TRBV9, the J call TRBJ2-1, with 8 nucleotides matching TRBD2. The V and J ends lost 1 base and 0 bases, in that order; junction bases with no gene match: 3. The germline V gene encodes CDR1 SGDLS and CDR2 YYNGEE. There are 16 residues in the CDR3. The chain's CDR3 is CASSVRSGASYNEQFF. For the CDR3, the DNA is TGTGCCAGCAGCGTACGTAGCGGGGCCTCCTACAATGAGCAGTTCTTC.

CDR3 sequence: CASRAASGSYNEQFF. DNA of the CDR3: TGTGCCAGCAGGGCCGCTAGCGGTTCCTACAATGAGCAGTTCTTC. The rearrangement uses TRBV6-5 and TRBJ2-1; 7 bases match TRBD2. Unmatched junction bases numbered 6, after V lost 6 bases and J lost 1 base. Germline loops: CDR1 MNHEY, CDR2 SVGAGI. CDR3 length: 15 amino acids.

The genes are TRBV4-1 and TRBJ1-5, with 9 bases that match TRBD1. The V gene end was trimmed by 1 base and the J gene end by 6 bases; junction bases not matched to a gene: 7. CDR1 MGHRA and CDR2 YSYEKL come from the germline V gene. This CDR3 spans 16 amino acids. This chain's CDR3 is CASSQVTGGVGQPQHF. CDR3 sequence (DNA): TGCGCCAGCAGCCAAGTTACAGGGGGCGTCGGTCAGCCCCAGCATTTT.

The V call is TRBV12-5, the J call TRBJ2-1, with a tentative D call TRBD1 (5 bases). V lost 7 bases, J lost 2 bases, and 12 bases lay in between. CDR3 length: 14 amino acids. CDR1 and CDR2 from the germline V gene are LGHNT and FRNRAP. The CDR3 DNA follows: TGTGCTAGTGCCGTAGACAGCACCTACAATGAGCAGTTCTTC. This gives the protein CASAVDSTYNEQFF.

The rearrangement uses TRBV3-1 (or the pseudogene TRBV3-2) and TRBJ2-7, with D perhaps matching TRBD2 (6 bases). V was trimmed by 1 base and J by 0 bases, leaving 10 bases between them. Germline V gene sequence: CDR1 LGHDT, CDR2 YNNKEL (reference sequence). CDR3 length: 15 amino acids. The CDR3 here is CASSQVRGYSYEQYF. The CDR3 DNA reads TGTGCCAGCAGCCAAGTGCGGGGATACTCCTACGAGCAGTACTTC.

V and J are TRBV6-6 and TRBJ1-2; possibly TRBD1 for D (5 bases). Trimming left V 0 bases short and J 8 bases short, with 16 bases between. The CDR3 has 15 residues. Germline V gene sequence: CDR1 MNHNY, CDR2 SVGAGI (reference sequence). DNA for the CDR3: TGTGCCAGCAGTTACTCTATGGGGGGGACGTGGGGCTACACCTTC. Its protein product is CASSYSMGGTWGYTF.

There are a few counts of this clone. This sequence joins TRBV29-1 and TRBJ1-1; 7 bases match TRBD1. Per germline, CDR1 SQVTM and CDR2 ANQGSEA. CDR3 length: 15 amino acids. V gave up 6 bases and J gave up 0 bases; unmatched junction bases: 10. The CDR3 is CSVYRDSYMNTEAFF. Written as DNA, the CDR3 is TGCAGCGTATACCGGGACAGTTATATGAACACTGAAGCTTTCTTT.

The V and J genes are TRBV5-4 and TRBJ1-1; tentatively, D is TRBD1 (6 bases). Germline V gene data show CDR1 as SGHNT and CDR2 as YYREEE (reference sequence). The CDR3 consists of 14 residues. V lost 4 bases and J lost 11, with 21 bases in between. The CDR3 nucleotides are TGTGCCAGCAGCCCCCCAGGGTCACGCGGACAGGCTTTCTTT. Amino acid sequence: CASSPPGSRGQAFF.

The chain uses TRBV5-1 and TRBJ2-3; TRBD2 agrees at 12 bases. V was clipped by 4 bases and J by 6 bases; unmatched bases: 9. Germline V gives CDR1 SGHRS, CDR2 YFSETQ. This CDR3 is 16 amino acids long. CDR3 DNA sequence: TGCGCCAGCAGCCCCGGACTAGCGGGACTTCGGGATACGCAGTATTTT. It encodes CASSPGLAGLRDTQYF.

The V gene is TRBV2, the J gene TRBJ1-2; D is uncertain. CDR1 SNHLY and CDR2 FYNNEI come from the germline V gene. CDR3 length: 15 residues. Trimming left V 6 bases short and J 4 bases short, with 18 bases between. The CDR3 nucleotides are TGTGCCAGCAGGACACCAGGAGGCCGAAGCTATGGCTACACCTTC. The encoded protein is CASRTPGGRSYGYTF.

V and J are TRBV18 and TRBJ1-5, with D possibly matching TRBD1 (6 bases). The V end lost 5 bases, the J end lost 7 bases, and 15 bases lay between the germline ends. From germline, CDR1 is KGHSH and CDR2 LQKENI. This CDR3 is built from 14 residues. CDR3 sequence (DNA): TGTGCCAGCTCATTTAGACAGGAAGAACAGCCCCAGCATTTT. This sequence encodes CASSFRQEEQPQHF.

The chain combines TRBV11-1 with TRBJ2-2, with D unresolved. CDR3 length: 15 amino acids. Germline CDR1 reads SGHAT; CDR2 reads FQDESV (reference sequence). Trimming removed 2 bases from V and 0 bases from J, with 7 bases in between. The DNA for the CDR3 is TGTGCCAGCAGCTTAAACACCCCGAACACCGGGGAGCTGTTTTTT. Translated, it gives CASSLNTPNTGELFF.

V and J are TRBV2 and TRBJ1-1, with 10 bases lining up with TRBD1. V shed 6 bases, J shed 3 bases, and the junction held 7 bases outside the gene matches. The CDR3 runs 15 residues. Per the germline V gene, CDR1 is SNHLY and CDR2 is FYNNEI. This CDR3 reads CASRADRGYDTEAFF. The CDR3 DNA sequence: TGTGCCAGCAGGGCGGACAGGGGGTATGACACTGAAGCTTTCTTT.

The rearrangement joins TRBV27 to TRBJ1-6; D is possibly TRBD1 (5 bases). Germline V gives CDR1 MNHEY, CDR2 SMNVEV (reference sequence). This CDR3 is built from 16 residues. Trimming shortened V by 6 bases and J by 6 bases, and 18 bases separated the two germline ends. The CDR3 sequence is CASRMDGGRVNSPLHF. CDR3 in DNA: TGTGCCAGCAGGATGGACGGGGGAAGAGTTAATTCACCCCTCCACTTT.